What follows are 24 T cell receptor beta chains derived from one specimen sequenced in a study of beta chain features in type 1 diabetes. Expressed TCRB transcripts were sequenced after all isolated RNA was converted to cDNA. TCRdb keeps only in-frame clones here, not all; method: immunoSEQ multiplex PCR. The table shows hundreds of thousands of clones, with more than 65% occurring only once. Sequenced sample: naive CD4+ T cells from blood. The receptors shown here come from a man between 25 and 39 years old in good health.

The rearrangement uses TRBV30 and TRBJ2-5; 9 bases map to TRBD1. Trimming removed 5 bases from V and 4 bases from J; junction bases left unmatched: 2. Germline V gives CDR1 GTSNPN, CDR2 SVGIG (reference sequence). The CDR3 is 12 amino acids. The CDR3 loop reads CAWGTGRETQYF. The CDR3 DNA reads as TGTGCCTGGGGGACAGGGAGAGAGACCCAGTACTTC.

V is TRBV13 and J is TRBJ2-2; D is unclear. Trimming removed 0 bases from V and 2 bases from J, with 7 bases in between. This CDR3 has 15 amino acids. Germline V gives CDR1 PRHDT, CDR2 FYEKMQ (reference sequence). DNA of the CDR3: TGTGCCAGCAGCTTAGGGACCATAAACACCGGGGAGCTGTTTTTT. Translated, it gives CASSLGTINTGELFF.

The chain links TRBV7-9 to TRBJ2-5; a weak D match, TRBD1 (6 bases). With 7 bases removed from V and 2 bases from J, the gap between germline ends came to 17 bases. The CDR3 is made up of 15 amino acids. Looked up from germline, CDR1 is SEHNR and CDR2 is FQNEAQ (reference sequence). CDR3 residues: CASTAPGASQETQYF. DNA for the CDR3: TGTGCCAGCACCGCCCCAGGGGCGTCTCAAGAGACCCAGTACTTC.

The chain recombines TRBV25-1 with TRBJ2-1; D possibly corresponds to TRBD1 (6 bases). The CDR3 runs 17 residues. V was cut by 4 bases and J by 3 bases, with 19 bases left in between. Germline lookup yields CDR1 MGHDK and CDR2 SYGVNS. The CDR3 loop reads CASSGSPGTLLYNEQFF. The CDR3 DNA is TGTGCCAGCAGTGGCTCTCCCGGGACACTACTCTACAATGAGCAGTTCTTC.

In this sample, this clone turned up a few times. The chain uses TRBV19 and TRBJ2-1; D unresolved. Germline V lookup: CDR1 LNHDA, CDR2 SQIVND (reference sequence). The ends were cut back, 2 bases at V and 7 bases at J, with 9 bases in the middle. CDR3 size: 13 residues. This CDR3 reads CASSIRGENEQFF. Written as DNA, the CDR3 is TGTGCCAGTAGTATACGCGGAGAGAATGAGCAGTTCTTC.

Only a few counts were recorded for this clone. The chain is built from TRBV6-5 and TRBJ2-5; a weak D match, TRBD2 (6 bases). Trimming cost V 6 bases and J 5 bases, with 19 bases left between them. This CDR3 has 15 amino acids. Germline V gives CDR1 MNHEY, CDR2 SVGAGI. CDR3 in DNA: TGTGCCAGCAGGTCGGGACTCCCGAGTCGGGAGACCCAGTACTTC. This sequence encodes CASRSGLPSRETQYF.

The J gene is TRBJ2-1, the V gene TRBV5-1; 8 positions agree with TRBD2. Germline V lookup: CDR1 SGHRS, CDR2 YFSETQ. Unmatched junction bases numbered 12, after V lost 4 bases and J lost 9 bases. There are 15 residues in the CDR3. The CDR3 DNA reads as TGCGCCAGCAGCCAGTCTGCGGGAGGACTGGCTGAGCAGTTCTTC. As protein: CASSQSAGGLAEQFF.

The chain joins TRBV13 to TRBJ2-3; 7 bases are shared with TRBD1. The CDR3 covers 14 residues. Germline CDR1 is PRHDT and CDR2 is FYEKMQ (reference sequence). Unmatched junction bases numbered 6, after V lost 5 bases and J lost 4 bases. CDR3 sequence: CASSDRQGPDTQYF. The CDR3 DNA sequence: TGTGCCAGCAGCGACCGACAGGGACCAGATACGCAGTATTTT.

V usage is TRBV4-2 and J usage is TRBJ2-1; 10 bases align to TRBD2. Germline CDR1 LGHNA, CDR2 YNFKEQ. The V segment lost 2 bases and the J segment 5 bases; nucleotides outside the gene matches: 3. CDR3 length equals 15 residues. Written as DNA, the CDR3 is TGTGCCAGCAGCCAACTCCTAGCGGGGGACAATGAGCAGTTCTTC. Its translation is CASSQLLAGDNEQFF.

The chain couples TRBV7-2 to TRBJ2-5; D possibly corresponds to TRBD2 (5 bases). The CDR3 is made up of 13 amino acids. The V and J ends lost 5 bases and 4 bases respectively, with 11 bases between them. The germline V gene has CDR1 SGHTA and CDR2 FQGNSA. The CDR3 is CASSLAAGETQYF. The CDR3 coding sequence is TGTGCCAGCAGCCTGGCCGCGGGAGAGACCCAGTACTTC. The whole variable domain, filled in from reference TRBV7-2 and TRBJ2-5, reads GAGVSQSPSNKVTEKGKDVELRCDPISGHTALYWYRQSLGQGLEFLIYFQGNSAPDKSGLPSDRFSAERTGGSVSTLTIQRTQQEDSAVYLCASSLAAGETQYFGPGTRLLVL.

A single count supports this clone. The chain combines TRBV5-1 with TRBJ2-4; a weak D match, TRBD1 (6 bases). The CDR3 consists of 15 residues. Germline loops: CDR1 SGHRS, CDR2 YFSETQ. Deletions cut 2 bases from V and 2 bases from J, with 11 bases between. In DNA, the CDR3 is TGCGCCAGCAGCTTCCTACAGGGAACCAAAAACATTCAGTACTTC. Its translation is CASSFLQGTKNIQYF.

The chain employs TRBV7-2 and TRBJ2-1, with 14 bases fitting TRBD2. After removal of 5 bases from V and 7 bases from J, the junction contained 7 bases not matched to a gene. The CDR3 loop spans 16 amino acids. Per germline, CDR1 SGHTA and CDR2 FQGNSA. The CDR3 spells CASSLGGLAGGNEQFF. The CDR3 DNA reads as TGTGCCAGCAGCCTTGGCGGACTAGCGGGAGGTAATGAGCAGTTCTTC.

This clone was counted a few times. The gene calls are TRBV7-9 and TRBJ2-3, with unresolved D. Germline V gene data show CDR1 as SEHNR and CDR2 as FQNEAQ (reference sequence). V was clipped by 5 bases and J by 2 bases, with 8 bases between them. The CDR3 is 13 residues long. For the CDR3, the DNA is TGTGCCAGCAGCCTATACAACACAGATACGCAGTATTTT. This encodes CASSLYNTDTQYF.

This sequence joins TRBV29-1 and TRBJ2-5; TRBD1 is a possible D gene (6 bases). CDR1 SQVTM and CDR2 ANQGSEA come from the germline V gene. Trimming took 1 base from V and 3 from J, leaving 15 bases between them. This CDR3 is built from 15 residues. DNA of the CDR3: TGCAGCGTTGAAGTACCGGGACACACAAAAGAGACCCAGTACTTC. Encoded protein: CSVEVPGHTKETQYF.

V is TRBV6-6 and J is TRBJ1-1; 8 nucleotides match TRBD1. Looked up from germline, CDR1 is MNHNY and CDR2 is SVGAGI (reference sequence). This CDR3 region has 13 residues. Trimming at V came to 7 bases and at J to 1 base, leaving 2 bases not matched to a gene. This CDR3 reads CASIGTGNTEAFF. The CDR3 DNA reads TGTGCCAGCATTGGGACAGGGAACACTGAAGCTTTCTTT.

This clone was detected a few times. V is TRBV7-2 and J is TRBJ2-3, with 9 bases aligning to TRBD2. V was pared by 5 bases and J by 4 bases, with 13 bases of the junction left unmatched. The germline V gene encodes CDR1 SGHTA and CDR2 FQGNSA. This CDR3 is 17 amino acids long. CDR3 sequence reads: CASSISAGTSRADTQYF. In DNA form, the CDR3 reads TGTGCCAGCAGCATCTCCGCCGGGACTAGCAGGGCAGATACGCAGTATTTT. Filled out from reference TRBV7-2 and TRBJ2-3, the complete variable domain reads GAGVSQSPSNKVTEKGKDVELRCDPISGHTALYWYRQSLGQGLEFLIYFQGNSAPDKSGLPSDRFSAERTGGSVSTLTIQRTQQEDSAVYLCASSISAGTSRADTQYFGPGTRLTVL.

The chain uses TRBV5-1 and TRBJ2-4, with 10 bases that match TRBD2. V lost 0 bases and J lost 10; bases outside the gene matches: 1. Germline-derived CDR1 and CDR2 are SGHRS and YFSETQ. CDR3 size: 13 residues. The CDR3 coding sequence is TGCGCCAGCAGCTTGGCTAGCGGGAGTATTCAGTACTTC. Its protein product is CASSLASGSIQYF.

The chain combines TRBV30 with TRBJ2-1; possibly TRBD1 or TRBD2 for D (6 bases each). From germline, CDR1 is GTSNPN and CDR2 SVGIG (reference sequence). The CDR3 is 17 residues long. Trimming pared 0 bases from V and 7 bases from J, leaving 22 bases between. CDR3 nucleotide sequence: TGTGCCTGGAGTGTAGGGTTTCGGCGGGGACAAGGGAATGAGCAGTTCTTC. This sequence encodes CAWSVGFRRGQGNEQFF.

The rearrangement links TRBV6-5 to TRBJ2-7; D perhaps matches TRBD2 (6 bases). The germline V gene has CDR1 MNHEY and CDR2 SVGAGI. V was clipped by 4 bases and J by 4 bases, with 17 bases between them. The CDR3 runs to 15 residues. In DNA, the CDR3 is TGTGCCAGCAGTTCCTTCTCGGGGGAGACTTACGAGCAGTACTTC. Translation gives CASSSFSGETYEQYF.

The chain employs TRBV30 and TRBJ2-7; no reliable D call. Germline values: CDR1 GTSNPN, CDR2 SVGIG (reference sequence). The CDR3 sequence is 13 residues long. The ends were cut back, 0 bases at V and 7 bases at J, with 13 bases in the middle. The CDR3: CAWSVGQRGEQYF. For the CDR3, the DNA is TGTGCCTGGAGTGTAGGTCAAAGAGGAGAGCAGTACTTC.

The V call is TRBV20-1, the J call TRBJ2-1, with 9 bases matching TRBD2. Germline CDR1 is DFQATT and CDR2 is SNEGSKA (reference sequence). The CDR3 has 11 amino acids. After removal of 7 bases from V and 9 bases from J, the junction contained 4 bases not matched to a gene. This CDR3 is CSGSGSAEQFF. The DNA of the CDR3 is TGCAGTGGTAGCGGGAGTGCTGAGCAGTTCTTC.

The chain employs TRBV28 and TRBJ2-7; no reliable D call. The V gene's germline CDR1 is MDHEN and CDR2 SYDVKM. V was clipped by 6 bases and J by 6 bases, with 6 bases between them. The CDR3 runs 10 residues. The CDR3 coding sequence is TGTGCCAGCAGCCCCTCCGAGCAGTACTTC. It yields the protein CASSPSEQYF.

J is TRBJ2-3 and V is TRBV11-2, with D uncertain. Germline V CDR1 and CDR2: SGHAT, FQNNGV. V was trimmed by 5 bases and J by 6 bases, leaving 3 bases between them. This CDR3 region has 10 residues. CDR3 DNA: TGTGCCAGCAGCCCCGATACGCAGTATTTT. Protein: CASSPDTQYF.

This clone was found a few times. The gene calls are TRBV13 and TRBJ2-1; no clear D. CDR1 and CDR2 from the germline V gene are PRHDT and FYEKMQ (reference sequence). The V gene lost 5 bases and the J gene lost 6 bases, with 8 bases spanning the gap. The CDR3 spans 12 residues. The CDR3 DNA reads TGTGCCAGCAGCCTTCGACTCAATGAGCAGTTCTTC. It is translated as CASSLRLNEQFF.